This TCR beta chain was retrieved from a study of T cell responses to AZD1222 COVID-19 vaccine. The repertoire was sequenced with immunoSEQ multiplex PCR; TCRdb's copy has only in-frame clones and lacks some. The sample lists around 100,000 clones; less than 90% were seen once. The V segment lost 5 bases and the J segment 6 bases; nucleotides outside the gene matches: 9. Per germline, CDR1 SGHAT and CDR2 FQNNGV. The CDR3 is 14 residues long. This clonotype was sampled from an adult in good health. Sample: peripheral blood, taken on day 0 of AZD1222 vaccination. The chain carries TRBV11-2 and TRBJ2-7, with TRBD2 matching over 8 bases. CDR3 DNA sequence: TGTGCCAGCAGCCGACTAGCGATGTTGGGCGAGCAGTACTTC. Residues: CASSRLAMLGEQYF.